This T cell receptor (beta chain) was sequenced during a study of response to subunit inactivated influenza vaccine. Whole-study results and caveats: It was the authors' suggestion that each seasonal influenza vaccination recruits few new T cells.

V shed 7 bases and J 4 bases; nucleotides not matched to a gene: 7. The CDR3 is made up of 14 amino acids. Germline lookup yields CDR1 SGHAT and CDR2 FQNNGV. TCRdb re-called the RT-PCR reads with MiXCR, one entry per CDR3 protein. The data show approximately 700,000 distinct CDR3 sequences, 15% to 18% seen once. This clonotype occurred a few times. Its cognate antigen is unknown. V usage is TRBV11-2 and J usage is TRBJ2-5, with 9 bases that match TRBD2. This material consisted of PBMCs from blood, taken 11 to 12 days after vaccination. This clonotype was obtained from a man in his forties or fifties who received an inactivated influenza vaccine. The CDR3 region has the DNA TGTGCCAGCACCCTTGTACTAGCGGGAGAGACCCAGTACTTC. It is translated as CASTLVLAGETQYF.